This T cell receptor (beta chain) was sequenced during a study of graft-versus-host responses after intestinal transplantation. The protocol was immunoSEQ multiplex PCR, while the TCRdb copy is restricted to in-frame clones and leaves out a portion. Of some 39,000 clones in the sample, approximately 96% were seen once. Study-level points and caveats: Within allografts, high graft-versus-host to host-versus-graft clonal ratios were seen among patients with graft-donor T cell macrochimerism.

CDR1 and CDR2 (germline): SGHVS, FNYEAQ. V lost 5 bases and J lost 3, with 13 bases in between. The CDR3 contains 15 residues. About this clone: Its target is unknown.

The material was unstimulated CD8+ T cells sorted from spleen or lymph node cells, obtained before transplant. The V gene is TRBV7-6, the J gene TRBJ2-2; the D gene is possibly TRBD1 (6 bases). This clonotype was obtained from a human donor who was the organ donor for an intestinal transplant. The CDR3 coding sequence is TGTGCCAGCAGCCAGAGTGGGGGCCACACCGGGGAGCTGTTTTTT. Amino acids: CASSQSGGHTGELFF. Variable domain in full (rest from reference TRBV7-6 and TRBJ2-2): GAGVSQSPRYKVTKRGQDVALRCDPISGHVSLYWYRQALGQGPEFLTYFNYEAQQDKSGLPNDRFSAERPEGSISTLTIQRTEQRDSAMYRCASSQSGGHTGELFFGEGSRLTVL.